The text below deals with one T cell receptor (beta chain). Its antigen is as yet unknown. The data originate from a study of Graves' ophthalmopathy and Graves' hyperthyroidism. Study-wide points: Cross-validated, the 13-signature model showed 87.88%/81.08% sensitivity/specificity, and 80%/75% in the test set. Blood also held most thyroid clonotypes expanded above 0.001 frequency.

RNA transcripts were the source from which TCR beta CDR3 regions were amplified. An opening RT-PCR round employed HTBI primers and preceded a second-round multiplex PCR. One entry per CDR3 protein, called by TCRdb with MiXCR from the multiplex PCR reads. The sample holds about 1.2 million distinct CDR3 sequences, 35% to 40% seen once. There are 15 residues in the CDR3. V gave up 6 bases and J gave up 5 bases; unmatched junction bases: 10. Per the germline V gene, CDR1 is ENHRY and CDR2 is SYGVKD. Aged 18 to 65, the patients with hyperthyroidism had under 2 months' duration and were newly diagnosed. As diagnostic evidence, clinical symptoms, serum thyroxine, TRAb, thyroid ultrasound and orbital computed tomography were relied upon.

Specimen: peripheral blood or thyroid tissue (not recorded which). V and J are TRBV10-3 and TRBJ2-5; 9 bases line up with TRBD1. The source of this sequence is an adult man with Graves' hyperthyroidism. DNA of the CDR3: TGTGCCATCAGACCGGGACAGGGTACCGGGGAGACCCAGTACTTC. Its protein is CAIRPGQGTGETQYF.